The sample holds many counts of the clone carrying this T cell receptor (beta chain). Each ophthalmopathy patient scored at least 3 on the Clinical Activity Score and at least 4 on NOSPECS grade, with duration under 3 months. The ends were cut back, 6 bases at V and 0 bases at J, with 8 bases in the middle. This CDR3 contains 13 residues. The data are from a study of T cells in Graves' hyperthyroidism and ophthalmopathy. Overall study: Peripheral blood was obtained at initial diagnosis, preceding any treatment.

The investigators amplified TCR beta CDR3 regions from RNA transcripts. When the TCR CDR3 underwent first-round RT-PCR, the HTBI primer set was used. Each CDR3 protein is one row after TCRdb ran MiXCR on the multiplex PCR reads. The table has almost 250,000 distinct CDR3 sequences, about 24% seen once. The TCR originated in a woman in her thirties or forties with Graves' ophthalmopathy. The rearrangement links TRBV12-3 or TRBV12-4 to TRBJ1-2; D unclear. The sample comprised blood. Written as DNA, the CDR3 is TGTGCCAGCAGGATAGCAACTAACTATGGCTACACCTTC. Amino acid sequence: CASRIATNYGYTF.